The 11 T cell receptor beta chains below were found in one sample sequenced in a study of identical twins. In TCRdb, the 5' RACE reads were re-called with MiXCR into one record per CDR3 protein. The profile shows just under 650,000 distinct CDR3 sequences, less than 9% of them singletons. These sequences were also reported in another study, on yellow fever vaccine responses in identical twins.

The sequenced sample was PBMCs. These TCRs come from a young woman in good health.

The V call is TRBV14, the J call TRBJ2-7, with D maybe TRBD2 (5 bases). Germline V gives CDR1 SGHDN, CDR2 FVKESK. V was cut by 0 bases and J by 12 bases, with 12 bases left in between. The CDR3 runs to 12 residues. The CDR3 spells CASSQERARPYF. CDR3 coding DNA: TGTGCCAGCAGCCAAGAGAGGGCCCGTCCGTACTTC.

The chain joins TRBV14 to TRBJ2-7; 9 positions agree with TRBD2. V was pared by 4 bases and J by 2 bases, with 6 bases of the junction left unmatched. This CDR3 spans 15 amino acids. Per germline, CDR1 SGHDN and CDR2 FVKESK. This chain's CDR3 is CASSRGGGTPYEQYV. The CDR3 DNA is TGTGCCAGCAGCCGCGGGGGGGGGACCCCCTACGAGCAGTACGTC.

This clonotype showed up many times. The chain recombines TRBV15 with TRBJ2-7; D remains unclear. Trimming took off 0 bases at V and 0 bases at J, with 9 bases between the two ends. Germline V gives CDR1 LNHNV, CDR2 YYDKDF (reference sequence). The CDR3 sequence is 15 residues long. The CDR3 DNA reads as TGTGCCACCAGCAGAGACGCCTGGGTCTCCTACGAGCAGTACTTC. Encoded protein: CATSRDAWVSYEQYF.

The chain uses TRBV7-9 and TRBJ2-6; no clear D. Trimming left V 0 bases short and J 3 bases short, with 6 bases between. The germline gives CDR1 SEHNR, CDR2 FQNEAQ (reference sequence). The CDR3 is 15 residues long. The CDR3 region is CASSLAVGGANVLTF. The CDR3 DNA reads TGTGCCAGCAGCTTAGCCGTAGGTGGGGCCAACGTCCTGACTTTC.

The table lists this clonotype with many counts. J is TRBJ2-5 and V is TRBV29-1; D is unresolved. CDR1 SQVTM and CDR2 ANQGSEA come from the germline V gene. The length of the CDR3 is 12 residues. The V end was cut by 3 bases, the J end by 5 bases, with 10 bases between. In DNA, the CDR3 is TGCAGCGTTGACCCCGGGTTGGAGACCCAGTACTTC. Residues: CSVDPGLETQYF.

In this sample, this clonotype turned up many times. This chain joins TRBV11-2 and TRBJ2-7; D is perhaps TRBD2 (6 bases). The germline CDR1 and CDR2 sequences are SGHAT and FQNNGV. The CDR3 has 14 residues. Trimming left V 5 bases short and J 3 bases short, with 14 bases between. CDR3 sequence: CASSPPGLNYEQYV. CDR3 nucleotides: TGTGCCAGCAGCCCGCCGGGACTTAACTACGAGCAGTACGTC.

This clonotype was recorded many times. In DNA form, the CDR3 reads TGTGCCAGCACACCAACGGCCCTTTGGGGATATAGCAATCAGCCCCAGCATTTT. Translated: CASTPTALWGYSNQPQHF. V gene TRBV6-1 combines with J gene TRBJ1-5; D is uncertain. Deletions cut 7 bases from V and 0 bases from J, with 22 bases between. The germline gives CDR1 MNHNS, CDR2 SASEGT. This CDR3 comprises 18 residues.

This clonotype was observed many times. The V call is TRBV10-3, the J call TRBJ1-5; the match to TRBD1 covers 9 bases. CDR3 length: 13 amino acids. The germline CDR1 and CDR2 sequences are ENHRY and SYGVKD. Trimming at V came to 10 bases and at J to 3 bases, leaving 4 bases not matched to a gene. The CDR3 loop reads CATRDRDNQPQHF. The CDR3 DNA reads TGTGCCACCCGGGACAGGGACAATCAGCCCCAGCATTTT.

The chain's CDR3 is CASSLGRDRYYHEQYF. CDR3 coding DNA: TGTGCCAGCAGTTTAGGAAGGGACAGGTACTACCACGAGCAGTACTTC. The V and J genes are TRBV27 and TRBJ2-7; 8 bases agree with TRBD1. The V and J ends lost 2 bases and 5 bases, in that order; junction bases with no gene match: 11. CDR1 and CDR2 from the germline V gene are MNHEY and SMNVEV (reference sequence). The CDR3 covers 16 residues.

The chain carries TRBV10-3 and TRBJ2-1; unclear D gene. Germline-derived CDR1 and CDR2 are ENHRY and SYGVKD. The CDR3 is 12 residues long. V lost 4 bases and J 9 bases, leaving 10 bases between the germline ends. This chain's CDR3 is CAISADRSEQFF. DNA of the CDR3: TGTGCCATCAGTGCGGACCGGAGTGAGCAGTTCTTC.

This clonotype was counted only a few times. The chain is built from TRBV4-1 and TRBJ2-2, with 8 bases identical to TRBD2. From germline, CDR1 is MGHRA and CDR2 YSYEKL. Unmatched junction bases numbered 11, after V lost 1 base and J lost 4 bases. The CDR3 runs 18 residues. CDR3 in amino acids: CASSQGGAGGHITGELFF. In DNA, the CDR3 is TGCGCCAGCAGCCAAGGGGGGGCGGGAGGCCATATCACCGGGGAGCTGTTTTTT.